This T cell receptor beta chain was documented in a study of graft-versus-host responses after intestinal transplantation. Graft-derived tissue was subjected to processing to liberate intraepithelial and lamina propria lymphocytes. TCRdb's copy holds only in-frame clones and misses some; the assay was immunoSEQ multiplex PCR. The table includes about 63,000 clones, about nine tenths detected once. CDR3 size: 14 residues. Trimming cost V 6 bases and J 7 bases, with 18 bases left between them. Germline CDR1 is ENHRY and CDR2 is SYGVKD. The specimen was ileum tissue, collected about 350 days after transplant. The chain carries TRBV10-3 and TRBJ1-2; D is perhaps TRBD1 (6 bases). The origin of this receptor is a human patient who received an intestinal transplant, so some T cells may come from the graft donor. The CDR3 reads CAISPKGGQSGYTF. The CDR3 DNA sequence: TGTGCCATCAGCCCTAAGGGAGGACAGTCTGGCTACACCTTC.